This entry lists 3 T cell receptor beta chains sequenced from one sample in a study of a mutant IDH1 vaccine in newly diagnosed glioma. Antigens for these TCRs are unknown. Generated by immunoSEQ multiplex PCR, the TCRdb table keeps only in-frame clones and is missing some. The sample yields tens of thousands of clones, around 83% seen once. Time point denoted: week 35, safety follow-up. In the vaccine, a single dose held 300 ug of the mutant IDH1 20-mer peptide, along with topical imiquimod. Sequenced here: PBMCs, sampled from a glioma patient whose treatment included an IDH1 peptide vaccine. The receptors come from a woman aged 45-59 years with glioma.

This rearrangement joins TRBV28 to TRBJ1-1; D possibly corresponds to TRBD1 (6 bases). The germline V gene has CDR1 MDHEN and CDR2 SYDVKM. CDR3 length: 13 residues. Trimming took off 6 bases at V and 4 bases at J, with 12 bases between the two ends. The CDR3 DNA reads TGTGCCAGCAGGCTTCCGGGGGCCACTGAAGCTTTCTTT. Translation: CASRLPGATEAFF.

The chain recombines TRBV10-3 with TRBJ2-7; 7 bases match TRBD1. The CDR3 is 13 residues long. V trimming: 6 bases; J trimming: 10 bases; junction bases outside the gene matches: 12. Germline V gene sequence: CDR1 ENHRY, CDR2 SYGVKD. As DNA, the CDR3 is TGTGCCATCAGCCACGGGACAGCCGAAGGACAGTACTTC. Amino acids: CAISHGTAEGQYF.

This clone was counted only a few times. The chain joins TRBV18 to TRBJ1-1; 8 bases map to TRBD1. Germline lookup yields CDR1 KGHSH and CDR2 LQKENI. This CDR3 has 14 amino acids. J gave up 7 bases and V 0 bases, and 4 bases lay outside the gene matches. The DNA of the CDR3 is TGTGCCAGCTCACCACCGCAGGGGGCGGGTGAAGCTTTCTTT. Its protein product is CASSPPQGAGEAFF.